The 18 T cell receptor beta chains below come from one sample, sequenced in a study of blood T cell repertoires in COVID-19. The table came from immunoSEQ multiplex PCR; TCRdb's copy has only in-frame clones and leaves some out. Here the sample spans around 190,000 clones, under 85% being singletons. The sequenced sample was peripheral blood. These TCRs come from a human donor in a cohort sampled during active COVID-19.

V is TRBV27 and J is TRBJ2-7, with a possible D match to TRBD1 (5 bases). The CDR3 spans 14 residues. Germline V gives CDR1 MNHEY, CDR2 SMNVEV (reference sequence). V was cut by 5 bases and J by 2 bases, with 13 bases left in between. The CDR3 here is CASSARAGPYEQYF. In nucleotides, the CDR3 is TGTGCCAGCAGTGCCCGGGCAGGGCCCTACGAGCAGTACTTC.

The V gene is TRBV10-3, the J gene TRBJ1-3; unclear D gene. Trimming stripped 0 bases from V and 4 bases from J, with 10 bases between. Germline CDR1 is ENHRY and CDR2 is SYGVKD. The CDR3 runs 15 residues. CDR3 region: CAISESRGSGNTIYF. CDR3 coding DNA: TGTGCCATCAGTGAGTCCCGGGGATCCGGAAACACCATATATTTT.

This rearrangement joins TRBV9 to TRBJ1-6, with D uncertain. The CDR3 totals 13 residues. CDR1 and CDR2 (germline): SGDLS, YYNGEE. The V end was cut by 3 bases, the J end by 10 bases, with 11 bases between. The CDR3 DNA is TGTGCCAGCAGCGATCAACTGTCCTCACCCCTCCACTTT. Its protein product is CASSDQLSSPLHF.

This clone was counted a single time. Sequence at one end of the junction differs from germline and may be a read error. V is TRBV5-4 and J is TRBJ1-1; D is ambiguous. There are 11 residues in the CDR3. Germline loops: CDR1 SGHNT, CDR2 YYREEE (reference sequence). The CDR3 here is CATSSYTEAFF. CDR3 DNA: TGTGCCACCAGCAGCTACACTGAAGCTTTCTTT.

The sample holds a few counts of this clone. The V gene is TRBV7-8, the J gene TRBJ1-4; no clear D. V lost 5 bases and J 6 bases, leaving 10 bases between the germline ends. CDR1 and CDR2 (germline): SGHVS, FQNEAQ. The CDR3 covers 13 residues. CDR3 amino acids: CASSTQLDEKLFF. The DNA for the CDR3 is TGTGCCAGCAGCACCCAGCTAGATGAAAAACTGTTTTTT.

The J gene is TRBJ1-1, the V gene TRBV13, with 7 bases identical to TRBD1. The V segment lost 1 base and the J segment 3 bases; nucleotides outside the gene matches: 2. Germline V CDR1 and CDR2: PRHDT, FYEKMQ (reference sequence). The CDR3 consists of 14 residues. CDR3 nucleotides: TGTGCCAGCAGCTTAGTAGGGGGCGACACTGAAGCTTTCTTT. Protein product: CASSLVGGDTEAFF.

J is TRBJ2-7 and V is TRBV4-1, with D perhaps matching TRBD2 (6 bases). V was trimmed by 0 bases and J by 0 bases, leaving 12 bases between them. This CDR3 is built from 16 residues. CDR1 is MGHRA and CDR2 is YSYEKL in the germline V gene. The CDR3 nucleotides are TGCGCCAGCAGCCAAGATGATGATAGCGGCTCCTACGAGCAGTACTTC. Amino acids: CASSQDDDSGSYEQYF.

This clone was detected once. The chain is built from TRBV11-2 and TRBJ2-3, with D possibly TRBD2 on 6 matching bases. This CDR3 spans 15 amino acids. CDR1 is SGHAT, CDR2 FQNNGV, per germline. V dropped 4 bases and J dropped 2 bases, with 13 bases sitting between them. The CDR3 DNA reads as TGTGCCAGCAGCTGGGGGGACTGGCTCACAGATACGCAGTATTTT. Translating it yields CASSWGDWLTDTQYF.

The chain combines TRBV6-4 with TRBJ1-3; 7 nucleotides line up with TRBD1. Germline CDR1 is MRHNA and CDR2 is SNTAGT. The CDR3 is 17 amino acids. V gave up 2 bases and J gave up 4 bases; unmatched junction bases: 11. Here the CDR3 DNA reads TGTGCCAGCAGTGACCCCCAACGGACAGGTCCGGGAAACACCATATATTTT. Translated, it gives CASSDPQRTGPGNTIYF.

V and J are TRBV5-4 and TRBJ2-7, with D possibly being TRBD1 (5 bases). The CDR3 is 14 amino acids. The V end was cut by 3 bases, the J end by 3 bases, with 13 bases between. The germline V gene encodes CDR1 SGHNT and CDR2 YYREEE (reference sequence). The CDR3 DNA reads TGTGCCAGCAGCTCCCAAGGGGTAGTCTACGAGCAGTACTTC. This encodes CASSSQGVVYEQYF.

This chain uses TRBV11-2 with TRBJ1-2; maybe TRBD1 (6 bases). Looked up from germline, CDR1 is SGHAT and CDR2 is FQNNGV. V shed 2 bases and J shed 5 bases, with 24 bases lying between them. The CDR3 is made up of 18 amino acids. CDR3 in DNA: TGTGCCAGCAGCTTAAGAAGCACAGGGCTCGCGGAAACGTATGGCTACACCTTC. Translation gives CASSLRSTGLAETYGYTF.

V usage is TRBV5-1 and J usage is TRBJ1-2; D may be TRBD1 (6 bases). The V end was cut by 4 bases, the J end by 7 bases, with 8 bases between. The CDR3 loop spans 11 amino acids. CDR1 and CDR2 from the germline V gene are SGHRS and YFSETQ. In nucleotides, the CDR3 is TGCGCCAGCAGCCTGGGGGCTGGCTACACCTTC. Its protein product is CASSLGAGYTF.

The chain is built from TRBV5-1 and TRBJ1-5; possibly TRBD1 for D (5 bases). The CDR3 covers 15 residues. V lost 0 bases and J lost 6, with 13 bases in between. CDR1 SGHRS and CDR2 YFSETQ come from the germline V gene. CDR3 in amino acids: CASSLDAGMGQPQHF. Here the CDR3 DNA reads TGCGCCAGCAGCTTGGATGCAGGGATGGGTCAGCCCCAGCATTTT.

This clone appeared a few times. The chain carries TRBV5-4 and TRBJ1-2, with 7 bases fitting TRBD1. V shed 4 bases and J 9 bases; nucleotides not matched to a gene: 9. Germline lookup yields CDR1 SGHNT and CDR2 YYREEE (reference sequence). The CDR3 length is 13 residues. CDR3 region: CASSLTGDDSYTF. In DNA form, the CDR3 reads TGTGCCAGCAGCCTCACAGGGGATGATAGCTACACCTTC.

The chain is built from TRBV12-3 or TRBV12-4 and TRBJ1-1; D is unclear. The germline V and J ends were trimmed by 3 bases and 8 bases, with 7 bases remaining between them. The CDR3 sequence is 11 residues long. The DNA of the CDR3 is TGTGCCAGCAGTTTTTCGGGAGAAGCTTTCTTT. Translated, it gives CASSFSGEAFF.

The rearrangement links TRBV15 to TRBJ2-3, with a weak D call TRBD2 (7 bases). Trimming stripped 3 bases from V and 4 bases from J, with 14 bases between. The CDR3 is made up of 15 amino acids. Germline lookup yields CDR1 LNHNV and CDR2 YYDKDF (reference sequence). This CDR3 is CATSSTGGLADTQYF. CDR3 in DNA: TGTGCCACCAGCAGTACGGGGGGCCTCGCAGATACGCAGTATTTT. The full variable domain, completed using reference TRBV15 and TRBJ2-3, is DAMVIQNPRYQVTQFGKPVTLSCSQTLNHNVMYWYQQKSSQAPKLLFHYYDKDFNNEADTPDNFQSRRPNTSFCFLDIRSPGLGDTAMYLCATSSTGGLADTQYFGPGTRLTVL.

The gene calls are TRBV6-2 or TRBV6-3 and TRBJ2-2, with 12 bases fitting TRBD2. The ends lost 5 bases at V and 5 bases at J; junction bases unmatched: 15. The germline V gene encodes CDR1 MNHEY and CDR2 SVGEGT. The length of the CDR3 is 19 residues. The CDR3 DNA follows: TGTGCCAGCAGTGGACGGGGGCTAGCGGGGGGGCCAAGGACCGGGGAGCTGTTTTTT. This translates into CASSGRGLAGGPRTGELFF.

This sequence joins TRBV10-3 and TRBJ1-1; tentatively, D is TRBD1 (6 bases). V lost 7 bases and J 1 base, leaving 22 bases between the germline ends. Germline CDR1 reads ENHRY; CDR2 reads SYGVKD. The CDR3 totals 17 residues. CDR3 loop: CAIKLGAPLGSNTEAFF. CDR3 DNA sequence: TGTGCCATCAAGCTGGGGGCACCACTCGGATCGAACACTGAAGCTTTCTTT.